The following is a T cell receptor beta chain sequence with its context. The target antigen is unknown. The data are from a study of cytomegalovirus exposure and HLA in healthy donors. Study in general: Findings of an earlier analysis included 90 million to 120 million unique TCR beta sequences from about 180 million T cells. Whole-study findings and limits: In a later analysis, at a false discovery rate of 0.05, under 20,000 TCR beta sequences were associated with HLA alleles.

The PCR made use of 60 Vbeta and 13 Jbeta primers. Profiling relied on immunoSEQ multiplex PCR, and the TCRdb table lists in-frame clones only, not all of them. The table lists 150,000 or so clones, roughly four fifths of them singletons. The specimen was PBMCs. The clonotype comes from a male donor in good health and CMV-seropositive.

CDR3 protein: CATRLSGSNEQFF. In DNA, the CDR3 is TGTGCCACCAGACTAAGCGGGAGCAATGAGCAGTTCTTC. This sequence joins TRBV6-5 and TRBJ2-1; 8 bases match TRBD2. V gave up 10 bases and J gave up 6 bases; unmatched junction bases: 8. The CDR3 contains 13 residues. Germline CDR1 reads MNHEY; CDR2 reads SVGAGI.